These 27 T cell receptor beta chains were sequenced from one sample in a study of PD-L1 blockade in urothelial cancer. Produced via immunoSEQ multiplex PCR; TCRdb's table is partial and in-frame only. The table includes 50,000 to 60,000 clones, about 86% detected once. The starting material was PBMCs, obtained around atezolizumab (anti-PD-L1) treatment. These receptors originate from a man in his forties or fifties with urothelial cancer.

CDR3 residues: CASSLEVTSNEQFF. For the CDR3, the DNA is TGTGCCAGCAGCTTAGAGGTGACTAGCAATGAGCAGTTCTTC. The chain employs TRBV7-2 and TRBJ2-1; D perhaps matches TRBD2 (6 bases). The germline CDR1 and CDR2 sequences are SGHTA and FQGNSA. The germline V and J ends were trimmed by 1 base and 6 bases, with 10 bases remaining between them. The CDR3 totals 14 residues.

This clone appeared a single time. The J gene is TRBJ1-1, the V gene TRBV29-1, with 8 bases aligning to TRBD1. Germline CDR1 reads SQVTM; CDR2 reads ANQGSEA. The CDR3 consists of 13 residues. J gave up 2 bases and V 7 bases, and 6 bases lay outside the gene matches. The CDR3 is CSGEDRVNTEAFF. The CDR3 DNA sequence: TGCAGCGGAGAGGACAGGGTCAACACTGAAGCTTTCTTT.

The J gene is TRBJ2-2, the V gene TRBV5-6, with 9 bases lining up with TRBD2. Germline V lookup: CDR1 SGHDT, CDR2 YYEEEE. The trim removed 5 bases at V and 0 bases at J, leaving 2 bases unmatched. The CDR3 runs to 15 residues. The CDR3 DNA follows: TGTGCCAGCAGTCCTAGCGGGACGAACACCGGGGAGCTGTTTTTT. Translating it yields CASSPSGTNTGELFF.

The rearrangement uses TRBV6-5 and TRBJ2-1; 9 nucleotides line up with TRBD2. With V trimmed by 4 bases and J by 4 bases, 5 bases remained unmatched. This CDR3 is 15 amino acids long. Germline CDR1 reads MNHEY; CDR2 reads SVGAGI. The CDR3 DNA reads as TGTGCCAGCAGTTCCGCGGGAGGGGCGTACAATGAGCAGTTCTTC. This sequence encodes CASSSAGGAYNEQFF.

V usage is TRBV30 and J usage is TRBJ1-2; 8 bases agree with TRBD1. Germline-derived CDR1 and CDR2 are GTSNPN and SVGIG (reference sequence). After removal of 4 bases from V and 3 bases from J, the junction contained 7 bases not matched to a gene. The CDR3 loop spans 14 amino acids. This chain's CDR3 is CAWTGTGSYYGYTF. CDR3 coding DNA: TGTGCCTGGACCGGGACAGGCTCCTACTATGGCTACACCTTC.

The chain couples TRBV27 to TRBJ2-5; tentatively, D is TRBD2 (6 bases). Germline-derived CDR1 and CDR2 are MNHEY and SMNVEV (reference sequence). V was cut by 0 bases and J by 5 bases, with 13 bases left in between. The CDR3 contains 15 residues. CDR3 sequence reads: CASSLSWAGRETQYF. CDR3 coding DNA: TGTGCCAGCAGTTTATCATGGGCAGGGAGGGAGACCCAGTACTTC.

This chain links TRBV30 with TRBJ1-5, with 9 positions matching TRBD1. Germline CDR1 and CDR2: GTSNPN and SVGIG (reference sequence). Trimming at V came to 0 bases and at J to 7 bases, leaving 7 bases not matched to a gene. CDR3 length: 15 amino acids. CDR3 coding DNA: TGTGCCTGGAGTGTACGGGGACAGGGAATCCAGCCCCAGCATTTT. Translation: CAWSVRGQGIQPQHF.

This chain uses TRBV18 with TRBJ2-2, with a weak D call TRBD2 (6 bases). Trimming removed 3 bases at V and 6 bases at J, with 17 bases between. Germline V lookup: CDR1 KGHSH, CDR2 LQKENI. The CDR3 covers 16 residues. CDR3 in amino acids: CASSPQRSREAGELFF. The CDR3 region has the DNA TGTGCCAGCTCACCCCAAAGGAGCAGGGAGGCCGGGGAGCTGTTTTTT.

The chain uses TRBV19 and TRBJ1-5; D not certain. Germline CDR1 LNHDA, CDR2 SQIVND (reference sequence). V lost 6 bases and J 4 bases, leaving 19 bases between the germline ends. The CDR3 is 16 amino acids. The CDR3 spells CASSLPPSYYNQPQHF. CDR3 nucleotides: TGTGCCAGTAGCCTCCCCCCGAGCTACTATAATCAGCCCCAGCATTTT.

The rearrangement joins TRBV18 to TRBJ2-7, with unresolved D. Germline CDR1 reads KGHSH; CDR2 reads LQKENI. V was cut by 5 bases and J by 0 bases, with 11 bases left in between. The CDR3 loop spans 14 amino acids. The CDR3 spells CASSSDTRSYEQYF. The CDR3 bases are TGTGCCAGCTCATCAGACACCCGCTCCTACGAGCAGTACTTC.

The chain employs TRBV5-8 and TRBJ2-4; 14 bases line up with TRBD2. Germline values: CDR1 SGHTS, CDR2 YDEGEE. With V trimmed by 3 bases and J by 0 bases, 5 bases remained unmatched. This CDR3 has 18 residues. The CDR3 here is CASSWTSGRTLAKNIQYF. The CDR3 DNA reads TGTGCCAGCAGCTGGACTAGCGGGAGGACCTTAGCCAAAAACATTCAGTACTTC.

The V gene is TRBV5-1, the J gene TRBJ2-1; TRBD2 is a possible D gene (5 bases). V lost 0 bases and J 4 bases, leaving 8 bases between the germline ends. The V gene's germline CDR1 is SGHRS and CDR2 YFSETQ. There are 14 residues in the CDR3. CDR3 bases: TGCGCCAGCAGCTTGGGAGGCGGGTACAATGAGCAGTTCTTC. It specifies CASSLGGGYNEQFF. The full variable domain, its missing parts supplied by reference TRBV5-1 and TRBJ2-1, is KAGVTQTPRYLIKTRGQQVTLSCSPISGHRSVSWYQQTPGQGLQFLFEYFSETQRNKGNFPGRFSGRQFSNSRSEMNVSTLELGDSALYLCASSLGGGYNEQFFGPGTRLTVL.

V and J are TRBV30 and TRBJ2-3, with D unresolved. Germline values: CDR1 GTSNPN, CDR2 SVGIG (reference sequence). Trimming pared 4 bases from V and 7 bases from J, leaving 9 bases between. The CDR3 contains 11 residues. DNA for the CDR3: TGTGCCTGGAAGACTTCGAATACGCAGTATTTT. Its translation: CAWKTSNTQYF.

The V and J genes are TRBV6-5 and TRBJ2-5; 7 positions match TRBD2. Germline V gene lookup returns CDR1 MNHEY and CDR2 SVGAGI. The CDR3 is 14 residues long. The J segment lost 5 bases and the V segment lost 6 bases, leaving 9 bases of the junction unmatched. CDR3 nucleotides: TGTGCCAGCAGCCCCGGACTAGTCGAGGAGACCCAGTACTTC. It translates to CASSPGLVEETQYF.

The V and J genes are TRBV18 and TRBJ2-2; 8 positions agree with TRBD1. Germline loops: CDR1 KGHSH, CDR2 LQKENI. The trim removed 3 bases at V and 0 bases at J, leaving 3 bases unmatched. The CDR3 length is 16 residues. This CDR3 reads CASSPGQASNTGELFF. CDR3 sequence (DNA): TGTGCCAGCTCACCGGGACAGGCCTCGAACACCGGGGAGCTGTTTTTT.

The J gene is TRBJ2-7, the V gene TRBV5-4; the match to TRBD2 covers 11 bases. Germline V gene lookup returns CDR1 SGHNT and CDR2 YYREEE (reference sequence). CDR3 length: 14 amino acids. V gave up 4 bases and J gave up 2 bases; unmatched junction bases: 2. The chain's CDR3 is CASSPTSGAYEQYF. The CDR3 coding sequence is TGTGCCAGCAGCCCGACTAGCGGGGCCTACGAGCAGTACTTC.

The chain employs TRBV6-5 and TRBJ2-3; 9 bases line up with TRBD2. The junction had 2 bases not matched to a gene; V was cut back by 0 bases and J by 4 bases. The CDR3 extends over 15 amino acids. CDR1 is MNHEY, CDR2 SVGAGI, per germline. CDR3 bases: TGTGCCAGCAGTTACTCGGCGGGGGGGGCAGATACGCAGTATTTT. This translates into CASSYSAGGADTQYF.

The chain couples TRBV11-1 to TRBJ2-7; TRBD2 might be the D (5 bases). V was pared by 2 bases and J by 5 bases, with 16 bases between. This CDR3 spans 15 amino acids. The germline CDR1 and CDR2 sequences are SGHAT and FQDESV (reference sequence). Written as DNA, the CDR3 is TGTGCCAGCAGCTTAAGAATCGGGGTCGGGGACGAGCAGTACTTC. Protein: CASSLRIGVGDEQYF.

The chain is built from TRBV19 and TRBJ1-1; 11 nucleotides agree with TRBD1. V lost 11 bases to trimming and J lost 4 bases; unmatched junction nucleotides: 9. CDR3 length equals 14 residues. The germline V gene has CDR1 LNHDA and CDR2 SQIVND (reference sequence). CDR3 loop: CAAGQGAGATEAFF. CDR3 coding DNA: TGTGCCGCAGGACAGGGGGCTGGGGCCACTGAAGCTTTCTTT.

The chain recombines TRBV28 with TRBJ1-5; 8 bases align to TRBD1. The CDR3 contains 16 residues. The V gene end was trimmed by 6 bases and the J gene end by 6 bases; junction bases not matched to a gene: 13. Germline CDR1 reads MDHEN; CDR2 reads SYDVKM. The chain's CDR3 is CASSERRQGSSQPQHF. As DNA, the CDR3 is TGTGCCAGCAGCGAGAGGAGACAGGGGTCATCTCAGCCCCAGCATTTT.

The genes are TRBV11-2 and TRBJ2-3; D gene unclear. Germline lookup yields CDR1 SGHAT and CDR2 FQNNGV. The CDR3 loop spans 16 amino acids. V gave up 6 bases and J gave up 2 bases, with 18 bases separating them. The CDR3, as DNA: TGTGCCAGCAGTTCCTTCGGAGCGACTTACACAGATACGCAGTATTTT. Amino acid sequence: CASSSFGATYTDTQYF. Based on the CDR3 plus reference TRBV11-2 and TRBJ2-3, the full variable domain is EAGVAQSPRYKIIEKRQSVAFWCNPISGHATLYWYQQILGQGPKLLIQFQNNGVVDDSQLPKDRFSAERLKGVDSTLKIQPAKLEDSAVYLCASSSFGATYTDTQYFGPGTRLTVL.

The chain joins TRBV25-1 to TRBJ2-7; perhaps TRBD1 as D (6 bases). The CDR3 length is 12 residues. The germline V gene encodes CDR1 MGHDK and CDR2 SYGVNS. V dropped 10 bases and J dropped 0 bases, with 10 bases sitting between them. In DNA form, the CDR3 reads TGTGCCACCCGACAGGACTCCTACGAGCAGTACTTC. It specifies CATRQDSYEQYF.

This clone was counted a single time. The chain recombines TRBV10-3 with TRBJ2-7; 8 bases map to TRBD2. The CDR3 is made up of 15 amino acids. The junction had 6 bases not matched to a gene; V was cut back by 0 bases and J by 5 bases. From germline, CDR1 is ENHRY and CDR2 SYGVKD. The DNA of the CDR3 is TGTGCCATCAGTGAGTCAGGTAGCGGGACACACGAGCAGTACTTC. Amino acids: CAISESGSGTHEQYF.

The chain couples TRBV6-6 to TRBJ1-1, with D perhaps TRBD1 (6 bases). Germline V gives CDR1 MNHNY, CDR2 SVGAGI (reference sequence). Trimming removed 7 bases from V and 0 bases from J, with 9 bases in between. CDR3 length equals 13 residues. The CDR3 bases are TGTGCCAGCAAGGGGGGGATGAACACTGAAGCTTTCTTT. This sequence encodes CASKGGMNTEAFF.

The genes are TRBV28 and TRBJ2-1; 13 bases map to TRBD2. Trimming removed 6 bases from V and 7 bases from J; junction bases left unmatched: 6. There are 15 residues in the CDR3. Germline V gives CDR1 MDHEN, CDR2 SYDVKM. The DNA of the CDR3 is TGTGCCAGCAGCAAACGACTAGCGGGAGGTAATGAGCAGTTCTTC. It specifies CASSKRLAGGNEQFF.

The count of this clone is one. The rearrangement links TRBV7-9 to TRBJ2-2, with TRBD2 matching over 10 bases. Losses at the gene ends were 5 bases for V and 3 bases for J; bases not matched to a gene: 6. The CDR3 sequence is 16 residues long. Per the germline V gene, CDR1 is SEHNR and CDR2 is FQNEAQ (reference sequence). In nucleotides, the CDR3 is TGTGCCAGCAGCAAAGAGGGACTAGCGTACACCGGGGAGCTGTTTTTT. Protein sequence: CASSKEGLAYTGELFF.

The count of this clone is one. The J gene is TRBJ2-1, the V gene TRBV13; 9 nucleotides agree with TRBD1. The V and J ends lost 0 bases and 9 bases, in that order; junction bases with no gene match: 15. Per the germline V gene, CDR1 is PRHDT and CDR2 is FYEKMQ (reference sequence). The CDR3 extends over 18 amino acids. CDR3 nucleotides: TGTGCCAGCAGCTTAGGCGGGGTTCCGGGACAGGGTGCTCGTGAGCAGTTCTTC. Translating gives CASSLGGVPGQGAREQFF.